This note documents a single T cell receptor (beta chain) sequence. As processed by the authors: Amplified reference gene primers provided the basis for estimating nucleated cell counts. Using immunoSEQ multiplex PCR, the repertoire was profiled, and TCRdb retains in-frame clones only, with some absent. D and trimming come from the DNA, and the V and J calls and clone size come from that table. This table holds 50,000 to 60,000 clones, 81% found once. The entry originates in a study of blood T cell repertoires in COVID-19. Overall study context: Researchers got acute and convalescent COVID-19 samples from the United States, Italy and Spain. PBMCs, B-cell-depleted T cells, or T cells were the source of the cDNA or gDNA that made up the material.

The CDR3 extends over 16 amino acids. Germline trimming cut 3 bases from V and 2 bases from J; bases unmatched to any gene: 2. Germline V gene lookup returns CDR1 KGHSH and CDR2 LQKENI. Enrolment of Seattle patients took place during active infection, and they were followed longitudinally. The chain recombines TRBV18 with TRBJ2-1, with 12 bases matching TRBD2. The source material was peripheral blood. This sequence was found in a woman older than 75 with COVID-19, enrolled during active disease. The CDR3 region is CASSPLAGGPYNEQFF. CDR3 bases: TGTGCCAGCTCACCCCTAGCGGGAGGGCCCTACAATGAGCAGTTCTTC.